Listed here are 27 T cell receptor beta chains from one sample, sequenced in a study of blood T cell repertoires in COVID-19. Repertoires were generated with immunoSEQ multiplex PCR, while TCRdb's copy carries only in-frame clones and drops some. The sample includes 90,000 or so clones, around 72% of them seen just once. The sample taken for sequencing was peripheral blood. Receptors originate from an elderly woman with acute or convalescent COVID-19.

The rearrangement uses TRBV5-1 and TRBJ1-6; a weak D match, TRBD1 (6 bases). This CDR3 is 19 amino acids long. V was cut by 0 bases and J by 0 bases, with 16 bases left in between. Germline V gene sequence: CDR1 SGHRS, CDR2 YFSETQ. As DNA, the CDR3 is TGCGCCAGCAGCTTGGGGCCGCAGGGGTCGGGCTCCTATAATTCACCCCTCCACTTT. As protein: CASSLGPQGSGSYNSPLHF.

The V and J genes are TRBV6-5 and TRBJ1-5; the D gene is possibly TRBD1 (6 bases). The germline gives CDR1 MNHEY, CDR2 SVGAGI. The CDR3 covers 13 residues. Trimming removed 8 bases at V and 5 bases at J, with 13 bases between. CDR3: CASVGQLDQPQHF. For the CDR3, the DNA is TGTGCCAGCGTAGGACAGTTAGATCAGCCCCAGCATTTT.

This clone was counted between two and nine times. This chain uses TRBV9 with TRBJ2-7; D is unresolved. The V and J ends lost 3 bases and 0 bases respectively, with 10 bases between them. Germline CDR1 and CDR2: SGDLS and YYNGEE. CDR3 length: 14 residues. The CDR3 DNA sequence: TGTGCCAGCAGCGGAAGTGACAACTCCTACGAGCAGTACTTC. It is translated as CASSGSDNSYEQYF.

The chain carries TRBV14 and TRBJ1-1, with D unclear. V shed 4 bases and J shed 1 base, with 10 bases lying between them. The germline gives CDR1 SGHDN, CDR2 FVKESK. The CDR3 length is 14 residues. CDR3 in DNA: TGTGCCAGCAGCCTCCTGCGGGGGAACACTGAAGCTTTCTTT. Its protein is CASSLLRGNTEAFF. The variable domain in full, completed from reference TRBV14 and TRBJ1-1, reads EAGVTQFPSHSVIEKGQTVTLRCDPISGHDNLYWYRRVMGKEIKFLLHFVKESKQDESGMPNNRFLAERTGGTYSTLKVQPAELEDSGVYFCASSLLRGNTEAFFGQGTRLTVV.

The CDR3 spells CASSWTGGNGYTF. The CDR3 DNA sequence: TGTGCCAGCAGCTGGACAGGGGGGAATGGCTACACCTTC. The chain recombines TRBV12-3 or TRBV12-4 with TRBJ1-2; TRBD1 aligns across 10 bases. Losses at the gene ends were 6 bases for V and 6 bases for J; bases not matched to a gene: 4. The CDR3 contains 13 residues.

CDR3: CASNPGGADTQYF. In DNA, the CDR3 is TGTGCCAGCAACCCCGGGGGGGCAGATACGCAGTATTTT. The chain uses TRBV12-3 or TRBV12-4 and TRBJ2-3; 8 bases fit TRBD2. The CDR3 sequence is 13 residues long. The V gene end was trimmed by 7 bases and the J gene end by 4 bases; junction bases not matched to a gene: 4.

The chain employs TRBV3-1 (or the pseudogene TRBV3-2) and TRBJ2-3, with 7 bases matching TRBD1. Germline CDR1 LGHDT, CDR2 YNNKEL (reference sequence). With V trimmed by 4 bases and J by 3 bases, 1 base remained unmatched. The length of the CDR3 is 13 residues. The CDR3 here is CASSPRGTDTQYF. The CDR3 DNA sequence: TGTGCCAGCAGCCCCAGGGGGACAGATACGCAGTATTTT.

The chain joins TRBV27 to TRBJ1-1; the D is unclear. CDR3 length equals 15 residues. Germline V CDR1 and CDR2: MNHEY, SMNVEV (reference sequence). V lost 5 bases and J 2 bases, leaving 15 bases between the germline ends. The CDR3 DNA is TGTGCCAGCAGTCCCCGGCCGGGGATCAACACTGAAGCTTTCTTT. Translating gives CASSPRPGINTEAFF.

J is TRBJ2-3 and V is TRBV7-3; D perhaps matches TRBD2 (6 bases). Trimming removed 5 bases at V and 0 bases at J, with 12 bases between. The CDR3 runs to 15 residues. Germline CDR1 and CDR2: SGHTA and FQGTGA. CDR3 protein: CASSTSGTSTDTQYF. As DNA, the CDR3 is TGTGCCAGCAGCACGTCCGGGACTAGCACAGATACGCAGTATTTT.

In this sample, this clone turned up once. Here the CDR3 DNA reads TGTGCCGTAACAGTTACGTCGAACAATGAGCAGTTCTTC. Translating it yields CAVTVTSNNEQFF. V and J are TRBV10-3 and TRBJ2-1; D ambiguous. This CDR3 is built from 13 residues. Germline-derived CDR1 and CDR2 are ENHRY and SYGVKD. Trimming stripped 11 bases from V and 5 bases from J, with 16 bases between.

The gene calls are TRBV19 and TRBJ2-5; TRBD1 might be the D (6 bases). Germline CDR1 is LNHDA and CDR2 is SQIVND (reference sequence). The CDR3 is 15 amino acids. The germline V and J ends were trimmed by 5 bases and 1 base, with 14 bases remaining between them. The CDR3 nucleotides are TGTGCCAGTAGTCCGTTACAGGGTGGCCAAGAGACCCAGTACTTC. This translates into CASSPLQGGQETQYF.

This clone has just a few counts. The chain recombines TRBV9 with TRBJ1-2, with a weak D call TRBD1 (5 bases). Germline V CDR1 and CDR2: SGDLS, YYNGEE. CDR3 length equals 15 residues. V shed 0 bases and J shed 5 bases, with 14 bases lying between them. This CDR3 reads CASSVATGGGYGYTF. The CDR3 DNA sequence: TGTGCCAGCAGCGTAGCTACCGGGGGAGGTTATGGCTACACCTTC.

The chain joins TRBV7-9 to TRBJ1-4; a possible D gene is TRBD1 (6 bases). The CDR3 contains 15 residues. With 5 bases removed from V and 0 bases from J, the gap between germline ends came to 10 bases. Germline CDR1 reads SEHNR; CDR2 reads FQNEAQ (reference sequence). The CDR3 reads CASSANRATNEKLFF. CDR3 coding DNA: TGTGCCAGCAGCGCAAACAGGGCAACTAATGAAAAACTGTTTTTT. Full variable domain (remainder filled in from reference TRBV7-9 and TRBJ1-4): DTGVSQNPRHKITKRGQNVTFRCDPISEHNRLYWYRQTLGQGPEFLTYFQNEAQLEKSRLLSDRFSAERPKGSFSTLEIQRTEQGDSAMYLCASSANRATNEKLFFGSGTQLSVL.

The V and J genes are TRBV19 and TRBJ2-7; weak D call: TRBD1 (6 bases). The CDR3 is 14 amino acids. Per the germline V gene, CDR1 is LNHDA and CDR2 is SQIVND (reference sequence). V was trimmed by 8 bases and J by 5 bases, leaving 19 bases between them. The CDR3 loop is CASSNRDKSNEQYF. The DNA of the CDR3 is TGTGCCAGTTCGAACCGGGACAAGAGTAACGAGCAGTACTTC.

This clone was counted once. This chain connects TRBV19 to TRBJ1-1, with a weak D call TRBD1 (6 bases). Germline V gene data show CDR1 as LNHDA and CDR2 as SQIVND (reference sequence). The V and J ends lost 11 bases and 0 bases respectively, with 13 bases between them. This CDR3 has 13 amino acids. The CDR3 here is CAVTGTLNTEAFF. In DNA form, the CDR3 reads TGTGCCGTGACCGGGACACTGAACACTGAAGCTTTCTTT. The full variable domain, rest sourced from reference TRBV19 and TRBJ1-1, is DGGITQSPKYLFRKEGQNVTLSCEQNLNHDAMYWYRQDPGQGLRLIYYSQIVNDFQKGDIAEGYSVSREKKESFPLTVTSAQKNPTAFYLCAVTGTLNTEAFFGQGTRLTVV.

This sequence joins TRBV7-6 and TRBJ2-2, with D hard to call. The CDR3 runs 16 residues. CDR1 and CDR2 from the germline V gene are SGHVS and FNYEAQ. Trimming left V 1 base short and J 5 bases short, with 14 bases between. The CDR3 bases are TGTGCCAGCAGCTTAGTCTCGGGTGCACAAACCGGGGAGCTGTTTTTT. Translating it yields CASSLVSGAQTGELFF.

The V and J genes are TRBV19 and TRBJ1-3; 7 nucleotides match TRBD1. V shed 2 bases and J 2 bases; nucleotides not matched to a gene: 3. The germline V gene has CDR1 LNHDA and CDR2 SQIVND (reference sequence). The CDR3 consists of 15 residues. CDR3 sequence (DNA): TGTGCCAGTAGTATATGGAGGGGGCCTGGAAACACCATATATTTT. As protein: CASSIWRGPGNTIYF.

The rearrangement uses TRBV27 and TRBJ1-2; D is ambiguous. V dropped 5 bases and J dropped 2 bases, with 15 bases sitting between them. The CDR3 extends over 15 amino acids. Germline CDR1 is MNHEY and CDR2 is SMNVEV (reference sequence). The CDR3 loop reads CASSPSPAGNYGYTF. The CDR3 DNA reads TGTGCCAGCAGTCCCTCCCCCGCCGGGAACTATGGCTACACCTTC.

The J gene is TRBJ1-4, the V gene TRBV30; TRBD1 matches at 9 bases. The V segment lost 2 bases and the J segment 8 bases; nucleotides outside the gene matches: 9. Germline lookup yields CDR1 GTSNPN and CDR2 SVGIG (reference sequence). The CDR3 consists of 15 residues. In nucleotides, the CDR3 is TGTGCCTGGAGTTACACAGGGGGCGCAGGGGAAAAACTGTTTTTT. Its translation is CAWSYTGGAGEKLFF.

The chain has TRBV6-2 or TRBV6-3 and TRBJ2-1, with TRBD2 identical over 10 bases. Per the germline V gene, CDR1 is MNHEY and CDR2 is SVGEGT. The CDR3 loop spans 19 amino acids. J lost 7 bases, V lost 2 bases, and 17 bases had no gene match. CDR3 DNA sequence: TGTGCCAGCAGTTACCTTCCCCTGACTAGCGGGTTTCCAAAAAATGAGCAGTTCTTC. It translates to CASSYLPLTSGFPKNEQFF.

The chain joins TRBV5-1 to TRBJ1-2; TRBD1 matches 8 bases. The CDR3 is 15 amino acids. With 3 bases clipped from V and 5 bases from J, the junction kept 9 bases outside the gene matches. CDR1 is SGHRS, CDR2 YFSETQ, per germline. CDR3 DNA: TGCGCCAGCAGCTCCCCCGACAGGGGTTCGTATGGCTACACCTTC. This sequence encodes CASSSPDRGSYGYTF.

A few counts support this clone. V and J are TRBV29-1 and TRBJ1-6; possible D gene TRBD1, 5 bases. This CDR3 is built from 14 residues. Trimming cost V 5 bases and J 4 bases, with 12 bases left between them. Germline V lookup: CDR1 SQVTM, CDR2 ANQGSEA. DNA for the CDR3: TGCAGCGTTCCGCGGCGGACATATAATTCACCCCTCCACTTT. Encoded protein: CSVPRRTYNSPLHF.

This chain uses TRBV19 with TRBJ1-4; D uncertain. CDR3 length: 14 amino acids. V lost 6 bases to trimming and J lost 0 bases, with 8 bases between them. Germline V gene sequence: CDR1 LNHDA, CDR2 SQIVND (reference sequence). The CDR3 DNA reads TGTGCCAGTAGGGAACAGTCAACTAATGAAAAACTGTTTTTT. This translates into CASREQSTNEKLFF.

The genes are TRBV2 and TRBJ2-5; 11 positions agree with TRBD2. The CDR3 has 16 residues. V shed 6 bases and J 2 bases; nucleotides not matched to a gene: 8. Germline V gene data show CDR1 as SNHLY and CDR2 as FYNNEI. The CDR3 DNA sequence: TGTGCCAGCAGCGTGCCGGGACTAGCGGATCAAGAGACCCAGTACTTC. This codes for CASSVPGLADQETQYF.

V usage is TRBV7-2 and J usage is TRBJ1-1; D unclear. Germline assignment: CDR1 SGHTA and CDR2 FQGNSA. This CDR3 has 14 residues. Trimming stripped 5 bases from V and 1 base from J, with 11 bases between. DNA of the CDR3: TGTGCCAGCAGCCAGGCTGCACCGAACACTGAAGCTTTCTTT. Its protein product is CASSQAAPNTEAFF. Full variable domain (outside the CDR3, taken from reference TRBV7-2 and TRBJ1-1): GAGVSQSPSNKVTEKGKDVELRCDPISGHTALYWYRQSLGQGLEFLIYFQGNSAPDKSGLPSDRFSAERTGGSVSTLTIQRTQQEDSAVYLCASSQAAPNTEAFFGQGTRLTVV.

The V and J genes are TRBV5-3 and TRBJ2-2, with TRBD2 as a possible D gene (5 bases). TRBV5-3 belongs to the ORF category, with a function that is uncertain. The V end lost 0 bases, the J end lost 5 bases, and 14 bases lay between the germline ends. The length of the CDR3 is 16 residues. CDR3 in DNA: TGTGCCAGAAGCTTGGAAACGGGGTTTAAAACCGGGGAGCTGTTTTTT. Amino acid sequence: CARSLETGFKTGELFF.

This clone has ten or more counts. Additional DNA sequences in this sample encode the identical CDR3. V and J are TRBV19 and TRBJ1-1; the match to TRBD1 covers 7 bases. Per germline, CDR1 LNHDA and CDR2 SQIVND (reference sequence). Trimming cost V 2 bases and J 5 bases; bases outside gene matches: 2. This CDR3 spans 13 amino acids. The CDR3 sequence: CASSIRGLTEAFF. The DNA of the CDR3 is TGTGCCAGTAGTATAAGGGGGCTTACTGAAGCTTTCTTT.